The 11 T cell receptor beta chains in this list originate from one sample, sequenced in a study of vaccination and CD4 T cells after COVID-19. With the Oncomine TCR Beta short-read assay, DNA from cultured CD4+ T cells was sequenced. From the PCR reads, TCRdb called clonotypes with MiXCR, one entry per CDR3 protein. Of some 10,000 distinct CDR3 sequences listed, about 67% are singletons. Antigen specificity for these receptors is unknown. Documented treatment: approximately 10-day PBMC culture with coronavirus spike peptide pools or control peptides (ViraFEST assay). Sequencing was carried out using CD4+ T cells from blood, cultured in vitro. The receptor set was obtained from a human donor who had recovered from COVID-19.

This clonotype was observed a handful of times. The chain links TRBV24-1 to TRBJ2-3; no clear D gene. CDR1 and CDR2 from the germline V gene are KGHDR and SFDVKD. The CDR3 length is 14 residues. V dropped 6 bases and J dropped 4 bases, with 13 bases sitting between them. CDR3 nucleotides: TGTGCCACCAGTTCCTCGGGCGTGCCAGATACGCAGTATTTT. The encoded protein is CATSSSGVPDTQYF.

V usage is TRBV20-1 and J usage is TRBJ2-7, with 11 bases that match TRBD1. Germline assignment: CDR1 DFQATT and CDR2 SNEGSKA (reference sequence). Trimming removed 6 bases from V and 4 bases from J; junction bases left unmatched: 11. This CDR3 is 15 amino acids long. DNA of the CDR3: TGCAGTGCCAGACGCTCCGGGACAGGGGGGTACGAGCAGTACTTC. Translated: CSARRSGTGGYEQYF.

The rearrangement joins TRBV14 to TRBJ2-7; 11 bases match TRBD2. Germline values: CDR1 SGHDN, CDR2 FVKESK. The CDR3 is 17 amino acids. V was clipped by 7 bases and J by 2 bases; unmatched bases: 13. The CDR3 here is CASTPKHLAGGPYEQYF. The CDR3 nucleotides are TGTGCCAGCACCCCAAAACACTTAGCGGGAGGGCCCTACGAGCAGTACTTC.

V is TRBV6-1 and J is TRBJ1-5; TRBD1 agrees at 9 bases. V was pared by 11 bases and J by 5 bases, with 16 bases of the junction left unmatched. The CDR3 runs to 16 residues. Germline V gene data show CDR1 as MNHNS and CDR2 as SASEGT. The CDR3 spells CASSPKAGQGYQPQHF. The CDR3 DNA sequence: TGTGCCTCATCACCTAAGGCGGGACAGGGTTATCAGCCCCAGCATTTT.

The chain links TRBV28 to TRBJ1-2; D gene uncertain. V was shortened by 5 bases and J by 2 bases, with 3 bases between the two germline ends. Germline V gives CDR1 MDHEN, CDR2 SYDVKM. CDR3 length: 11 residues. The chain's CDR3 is CASSVNYGYTF. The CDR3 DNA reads TGTGCCAGCAGTGTAAACTATGGCTACACCTTC.

The CDR3 reads CSARQPNTEAFF. The CDR3 DNA reads as TGCAGTGCTAGACAACCGAACACTGAAGCTTTCTTT. The chain couples TRBV20-1 to TRBJ1-1, with D uncertain. Germline values: CDR1 DFQATT, CDR2 SNEGSKA (reference sequence). The germline V and J ends were trimmed by 2 bases and 1 base, with 5 bases remaining between them. The CDR3 has 12 residues.

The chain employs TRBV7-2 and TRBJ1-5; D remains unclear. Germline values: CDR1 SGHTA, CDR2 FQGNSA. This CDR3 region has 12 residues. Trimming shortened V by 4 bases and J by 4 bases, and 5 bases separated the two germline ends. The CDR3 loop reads CASSSGNQPQHF. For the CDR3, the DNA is TGTGCCAGCAGCTCGGGGAATCAGCCCCAGCATTTT.

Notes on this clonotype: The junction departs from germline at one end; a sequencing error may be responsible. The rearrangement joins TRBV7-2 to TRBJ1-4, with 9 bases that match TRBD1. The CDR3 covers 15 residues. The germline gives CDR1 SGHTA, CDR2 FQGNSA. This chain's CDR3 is CASSPTGGSNEKLFF. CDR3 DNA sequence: TGTGCCAGCAGCCCTACAGGGGGCTCTAACGAAAAACTGTTTTTT.

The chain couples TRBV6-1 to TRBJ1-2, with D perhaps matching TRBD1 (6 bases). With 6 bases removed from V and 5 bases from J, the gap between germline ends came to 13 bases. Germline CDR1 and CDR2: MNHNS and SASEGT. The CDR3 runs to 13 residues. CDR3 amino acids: CASSRTEKYGYTF. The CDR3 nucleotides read TGTGCCAGCAGCAGGACAGAAAAGTATGGCTACACCTTC.

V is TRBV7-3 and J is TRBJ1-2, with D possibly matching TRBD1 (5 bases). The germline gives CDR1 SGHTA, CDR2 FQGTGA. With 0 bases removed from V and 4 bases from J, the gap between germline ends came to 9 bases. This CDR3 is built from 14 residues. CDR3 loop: CASSLTEGSYGYTF. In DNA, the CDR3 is TGTGCCAGCAGCTTAACAGAGGGGTCCTATGGCTACACCTTC.

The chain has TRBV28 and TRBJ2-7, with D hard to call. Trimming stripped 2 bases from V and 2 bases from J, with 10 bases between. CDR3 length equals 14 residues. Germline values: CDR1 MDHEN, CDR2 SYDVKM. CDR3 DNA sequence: TGTGCCAGCAGTTTAGGTACTGCTCCCTACGAGCAGTACTTC. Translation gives CASSLGTAPYEQYF.